The 17 T cell receptor beta chains listed next were all sequenced from one sample in a study of beta chain features in type 1 diabetes (dated 2018 in TCRdb). General conclusions and limits of the study: Type 1 diabetes patients showed a moderate but significant shortening of TCRB CDR3 length in all four CD4+ subsets.

Library creation used the immunoSEQ multiplex PCR assay. All of the isolated RNA was reverse transcribed with the High Capacity cDNA Reverse Transcription Kit, so expressed TCRB transcripts were sequenced. TCRdb stores this immuneACCESS table with in-frame sequences only. Part of the clones is absent; in the studies checked, under half of the shortfall reflects unresolved V genes, and no reason is known for the rest. For this sample there are roughly 300,000 clones; roughly 9% appear just once. The ten largest clones represent roughly 1% of the sample. For these receptors, no antigen is known. The source material was central memory CD4+ T cells from blood. The receptors here all came from a young man with type 1 diabetes.

This chain uses TRBV10-3 with TRBJ1-1; 7 nucleotides agree with TRBD1. This CDR3 is built from 13 residues. J lost 1 base, V lost 8 bases, and 4 bases had no gene match. Germline V gene data show CDR1 as ENHRY and CDR2 as SYGVKD. Here the CDR3 reads CAIRGQENTEAFF. The CDR3 region has the DNA TGTGCCATCCGTGGACAGGAGAACACTGAAGCTTTCTTT.

This clone was seen more than once but under ten times. The chain carries TRBV11-2 and TRBJ2-3; the match to TRBD2 covers 9 bases. This CDR3 contains 17 residues. Germline CDR1 reads SGHAT; CDR2 reads FQNNGV. The V segment lost 0 bases and the J segment 2 bases; nucleotides outside the gene matches: 6. The chain's CDR3 is CASSLDGGGAFTDTQYF. The CDR3 coding sequence is TGTGCCAGCAGCTTAGATGGCGGGGGGGCCTTCACAGATACGCAGTATTTT.

CDR3 protein: CAWSGGETQYF. As DNA, the CDR3 is TGTGCCTGGAGTGGGGGAGAGACCCAGTACTTC. The genes are TRBV30 and TRBJ2-5; no clear D. Per germline, CDR1 GTSNPN and CDR2 SVGIG (reference sequence). Trimming removed 1 base at V and 4 bases at J, with 4 bases between. The length of the CDR3 is 11 residues.

This chain links TRBV28 with TRBJ2-7; the D gene is possibly TRBD1 (6 bases). CDR1 MDHEN and CDR2 SYDVKM come from the germline V gene. The CDR3 runs to 14 residues. The V gene lost 0 bases and the J gene lost 3 bases, with 9 bases spanning the gap. The CDR3 DNA reads as TGTGCCAGCAGTTTATGGCCAGGGGTCTACGAGCAGTACTTC. This translates into CASSLWPGVYEQYF.

This chain links TRBV29-1 with TRBJ2-3; D possibly uses TRBD1 or TRBD2 (5 bases each). The V gene lost 4 bases and the J gene lost 0 bases, with 11 bases spanning the gap. The CDR3 contains 14 residues. Germline V CDR1 and CDR2: SQVTM, ANQGSEA. Here the CDR3 reads CSVAPGSSTDTQYF. DNA for the CDR3: TGCAGCGTTGCCCCAGGGAGTAGCACAGATACGCAGTATTTT.

This chain joins TRBV28 and TRBJ1-2; the D is unclear. The germline CDR1 and CDR2 sequences are MDHEN and SYDVKM. The V end lost 7 bases, the J end lost 3 bases, and 15 bases lay between the germline ends. This CDR3 region has 14 residues. CDR3 DNA: TGTGCCAGCACCTATAACCGGGATCACTATGGCTACACCTTC. Its translation: CASTYNRDHYGYTF.

V gene TRBV7-2 combines with J gene TRBJ2-5; maybe TRBD2 (5 bases). Trimming stripped 8 bases from V and 4 bases from J, with 8 bases between. CDR3 size: 11 residues. The germline V gene encodes CDR1 SGHTA and CDR2 FQGNSA. CDR3: CASGRGETQYF. The CDR3, as DNA: TGTGCCAGCGGGAGAGGAGAGACCCAGTACTTC.

This clone was seen more than once but under ten times. V gene TRBV7-2 combines with J gene TRBJ2-1, with 7 bases matching TRBD2. Germline values: CDR1 SGHTA, CDR2 FQGNSA. This CDR3 has 16 amino acids. Germline trimming cut 2 bases from V and 8 bases from J; bases unmatched to any gene: 12. CDR3 DNA sequence: TGTGCCAGCAGCTTATTCCTCGCGGGGGTCCGGGATGAGCAGTTCTTC. Its protein product is CASSLFLAGVRDEQFF.

This clone was observed a handful of times. This chain links TRBV6-1 with TRBJ2-7; tentative D call: TRBD1 (6 bases). The CDR3 is 15 residues long. V was pared by 7 bases and J by 2 bases, with 18 bases between. CDR1 is MNHNS, CDR2 SASEGT, per germline. CDR3 bases: TGTGCCAGCACGAATCGACAGGCCTCGCCCTACGAGCAGTACTTC. It codes for CASTNRQASPYEQYF.

The chain carries TRBV4-3 and TRBJ2-3; D perhaps matches TRBD2 (6 bases). The CDR3 covers 14 residues. Trimming left V 4 bases short and J 5 bases short, with 13 bases between. Germline CDR1 reads LGHNA; CDR2 reads YSLEER. The CDR3 DNA sequence: TGCGCCAGCAGCCCAACCCCGCGGGGAGATACGCAGTATTTT. Translated: CASSPTPRGDTQYF.

The chain employs TRBV7-2 and TRBJ1-2; D call uncertain. Deletions cut 4 bases from V and 6 bases from J, with 12 bases between. The CDR3 has 13 residues. CDR1 is SGHTA and CDR2 is FQGNSA in the germline V gene. Here the CDR3 reads CASSSFGGDGYTF. The DNA of the CDR3 is TGTGCCAGCAGCTCCTTTGGCGGCGATGGCTACACCTTC.

V and J are TRBV7-2 and TRBJ1-6; the D is unclear. The CDR3 is made up of 15 amino acids. V gave up 2 bases and J gave up 6 bases, with 11 bases separating them. The germline V gene encodes CDR1 SGHTA and CDR2 FQGNSA. The CDR3 loop is CASSLLADSNSPLHF. CDR3 sequence (DNA): TGTGCCAGCAGCTTACTGGCCGATTCTAATTCACCCCTCCACTTT.

V gene TRBV25-1 combines with J gene TRBJ1-5; D is ambiguous. The V end was cut by 3 bases, the J end by 7 bases, with 13 bases between. CDR3 length equals 14 residues. CDR1 is MGHDK, CDR2 SYGVNS, per germline. The CDR3 protein is CASSDGIEHQPQHF. The CDR3, as DNA: TGTGCCAGCAGTGACGGGATCGAGCACCAGCCCCAGCATTTT.

This clone appeared a few times. The chain recombines TRBV19 with TRBJ2-5; maybe TRBD2 (5 bases). The V gene lost 5 bases and the J gene lost 3 bases, with 19 bases spanning the gap. Germline loops: CDR1 LNHDA, CDR2 SQIVND (reference sequence). This CDR3 has 16 residues. The CDR3 loop reads CASSPSPGAGEETQYF. The CDR3 DNA reads as TGTGCCAGTAGTCCTAGCCCGGGCGCTGGGGAAGAGACCCAGTACTTC.

This clone was observed a handful of times. The V call is TRBV18, the J call TRBJ2-7, with TRBD1 matching 8 bases. With V trimmed by 0 bases and J by 7 bases, 5 bases remained unmatched. The CDR3 consists of 14 residues. Germline CDR1 and CDR2: KGHSH and LQKENI. CDR3 region: CASSPPSTGVEQYF. The DNA for the CDR3 is TGTGCCAGCTCACCACCGTCGACAGGGGTTGAGCAGTACTTC.

This clone has a handful of counts. This chain links TRBV19 with TRBJ1-1; D perhaps matches TRBD1 (6 bases). CDR1 and CDR2 (germline): LNHDA, SQIVND (reference sequence). Trimming took 10 bases from V and 2 from J, leaving 14 bases between them. This CDR3 has 13 residues. The CDR3, as DNA: TGTGCCACTAAGGGGGACCTCAACACTGAAGCTTTCTTT. Its protein product is CATKGDLNTEAFF. Supplemented by reference TRBV19 and TRBJ1-1, the full variable domain reads DGGITQSPKYLFRKEGQNVTLSCEQNLNHDAMYWYRQDPGQGLRLIYYSQIVNDFQKGDIAEGYSVSREKKESFPLTVTSAQKNPTAFYLCATKGDLNTEAFFGQGTRLTVV.

This chain joins TRBV10-3 and TRBJ2-7; D ambiguous. Germline CDR1 is ENHRY and CDR2 is SYGVKD. The CDR3 totals 16 residues. V lost 1 base and J 0 bases, leaving 13 bases between the germline ends. CDR3 amino acids: CAISEYAQSGSYEQYF. CDR3 bases: TGTGCCATCAGTGAGTACGCCCAATCGGGCTCCTACGAGCAGTACTTC.